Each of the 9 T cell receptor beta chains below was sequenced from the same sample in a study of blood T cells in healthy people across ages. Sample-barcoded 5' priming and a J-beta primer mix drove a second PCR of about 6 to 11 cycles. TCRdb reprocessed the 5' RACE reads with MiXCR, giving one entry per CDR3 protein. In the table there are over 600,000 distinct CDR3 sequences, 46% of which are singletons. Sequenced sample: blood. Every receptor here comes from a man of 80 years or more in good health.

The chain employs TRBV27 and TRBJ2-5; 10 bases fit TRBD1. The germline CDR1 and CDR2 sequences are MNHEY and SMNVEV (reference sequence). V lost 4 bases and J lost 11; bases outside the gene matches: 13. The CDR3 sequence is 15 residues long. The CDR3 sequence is CASSSTWTGGNEQYF. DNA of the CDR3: TGTGCCAGCAGTTCAACATGGACAGGGGGGAATGAGCAGTACTTC.

The chain's CDR3 is CASSPPGGHTDTQYF. The CDR3 DNA sequence: TGTGCCAGCAGCCCCCCCGGGGGGCACACAGATACGCAGTATTTT. The chain couples TRBV13 to TRBJ2-3, with D possibly TRBD2 on 7 matching bases. The CDR3 is made up of 15 amino acids. Per germline, CDR1 PRHDT and CDR2 FYEKMQ (reference sequence). V lost 5 bases to trimming and J lost 2 bases, with 14 bases between them.

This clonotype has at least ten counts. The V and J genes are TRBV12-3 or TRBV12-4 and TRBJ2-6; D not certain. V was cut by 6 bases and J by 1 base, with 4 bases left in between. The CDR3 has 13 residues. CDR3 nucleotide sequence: TGTGCCAGCAGGCCGTCTGGGGCCAACGTCCTGACTTTC. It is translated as CASRPSGANVLTF.

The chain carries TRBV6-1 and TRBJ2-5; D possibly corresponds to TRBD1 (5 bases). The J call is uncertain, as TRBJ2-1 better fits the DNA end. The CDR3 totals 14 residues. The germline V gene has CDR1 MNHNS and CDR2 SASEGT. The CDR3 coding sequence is TGTGCCAGCAGTGCTAGGACACCTCCGGAGACCCAGTTCTTC. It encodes CASSARTPPETQFF.

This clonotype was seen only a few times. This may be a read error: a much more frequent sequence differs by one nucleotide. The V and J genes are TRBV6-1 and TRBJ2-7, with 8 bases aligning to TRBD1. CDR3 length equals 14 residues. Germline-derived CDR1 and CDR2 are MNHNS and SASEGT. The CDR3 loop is CAGSGDRSSYEQYF. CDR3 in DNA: TGTGCCGGCAGTGGGGACAGGAGCTCCTACGAGCAGTACTTC.

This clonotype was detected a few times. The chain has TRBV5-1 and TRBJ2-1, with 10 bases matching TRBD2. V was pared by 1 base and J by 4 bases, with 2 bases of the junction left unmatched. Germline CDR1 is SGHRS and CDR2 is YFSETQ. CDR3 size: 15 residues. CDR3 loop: CASSLQAGGYNEQFF. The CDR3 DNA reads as TGCGCCAGCAGCTTGCAAGCGGGAGGGTACAATGAGCAGTTCTTC.

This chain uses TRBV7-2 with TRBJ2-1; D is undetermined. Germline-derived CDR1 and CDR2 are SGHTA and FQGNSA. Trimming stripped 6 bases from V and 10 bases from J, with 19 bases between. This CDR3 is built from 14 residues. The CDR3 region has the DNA TGTGCCAGCAGTCGTCTCCAGGAGCAGCACGAGCAGTTCTTC. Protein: CASSRLQEQHEQFF.

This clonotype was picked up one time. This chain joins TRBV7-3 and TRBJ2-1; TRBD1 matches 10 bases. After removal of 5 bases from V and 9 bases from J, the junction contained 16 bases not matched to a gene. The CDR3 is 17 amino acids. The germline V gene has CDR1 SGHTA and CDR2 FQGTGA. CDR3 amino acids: CASSPSATGTGASEQFF. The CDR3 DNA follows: TGTGCCAGCAGCCCATCCGCTACCGGGACAGGGGCCAGTGAGCAGTTCTTC.

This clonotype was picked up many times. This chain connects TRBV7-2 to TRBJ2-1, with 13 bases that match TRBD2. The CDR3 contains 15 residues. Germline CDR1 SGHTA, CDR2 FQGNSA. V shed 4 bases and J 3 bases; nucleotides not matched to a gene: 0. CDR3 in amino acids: CASSWTSGSYNEQFF. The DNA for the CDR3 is TGTGCCAGCAGCTGGACTAGCGGGAGCTACAATGAGCAGTTCTTC.